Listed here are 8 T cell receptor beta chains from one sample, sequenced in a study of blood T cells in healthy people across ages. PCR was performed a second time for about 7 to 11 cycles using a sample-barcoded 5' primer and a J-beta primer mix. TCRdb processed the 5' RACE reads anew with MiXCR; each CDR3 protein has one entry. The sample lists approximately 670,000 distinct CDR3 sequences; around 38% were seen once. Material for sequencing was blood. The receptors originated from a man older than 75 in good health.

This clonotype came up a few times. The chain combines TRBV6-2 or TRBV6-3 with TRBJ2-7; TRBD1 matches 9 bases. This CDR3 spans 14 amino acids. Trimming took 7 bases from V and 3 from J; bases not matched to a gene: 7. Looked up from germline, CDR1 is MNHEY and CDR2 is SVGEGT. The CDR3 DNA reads TGTGCCAGCACTGACCTGGGACAGGGCTACGAGCAGTACTTC. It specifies CASTDLGQGYEQYF.

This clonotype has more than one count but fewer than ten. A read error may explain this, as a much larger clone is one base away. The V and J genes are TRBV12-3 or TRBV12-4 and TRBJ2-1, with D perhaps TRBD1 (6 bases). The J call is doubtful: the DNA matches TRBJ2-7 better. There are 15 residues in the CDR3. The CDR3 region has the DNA TGTGCCAGCAGCTTTACAGGGCGGTCCTACAATGAGCAGTACTTC. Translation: CASSFTGRSYNEQYF.

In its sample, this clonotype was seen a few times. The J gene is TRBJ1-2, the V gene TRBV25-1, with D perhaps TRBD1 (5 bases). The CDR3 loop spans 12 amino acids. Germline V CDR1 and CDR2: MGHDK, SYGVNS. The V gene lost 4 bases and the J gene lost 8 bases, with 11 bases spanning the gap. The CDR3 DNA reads TGTGCCAGCAGTGCCCCAGGGTACGGCTACACCTTC. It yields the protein CASSAPGYGYTF.

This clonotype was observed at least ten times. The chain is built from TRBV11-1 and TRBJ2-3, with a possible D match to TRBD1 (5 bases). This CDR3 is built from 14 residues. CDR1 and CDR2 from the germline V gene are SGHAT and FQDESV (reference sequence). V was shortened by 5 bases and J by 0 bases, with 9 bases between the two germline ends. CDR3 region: CASSRQSSTDTQYF. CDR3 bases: TGTGCCAGCAGCCGACAGTCTAGCACAGATACGCAGTATTTT.

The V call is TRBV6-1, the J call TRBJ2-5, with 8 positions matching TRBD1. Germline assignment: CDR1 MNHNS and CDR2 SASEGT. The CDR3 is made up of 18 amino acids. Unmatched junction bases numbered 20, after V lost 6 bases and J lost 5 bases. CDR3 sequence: CASSSGQGRPGFGETQYF. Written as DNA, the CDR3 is TGTGCCAGCAGCTCTGGACAGGGAAGACCCGGGTTTGGGGAGACCCAGTACTTC.

In DNA form, the CDR3 reads TGTGCCAGCAGCTTAGCATTTCTGGGGCCGCATTCTGAGCAGTTCTTC. Translating gives CASSLAFLGPHSEQFF. V is TRBV11-1 and J is TRBJ2-1; weak D call: TRBD1 (5 bases). This CDR3 has 16 amino acids. Germline lookup yields CDR1 SGHAT and CDR2 FQDESV (reference sequence). The ends were cut back, 0 bases at V and 9 bases at J, with 18 bases in the middle.

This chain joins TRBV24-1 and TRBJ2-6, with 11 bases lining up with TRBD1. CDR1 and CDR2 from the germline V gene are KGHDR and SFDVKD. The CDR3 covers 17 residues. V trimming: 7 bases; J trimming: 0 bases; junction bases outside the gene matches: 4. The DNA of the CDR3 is TGTGCCACCAGACCGGGACAGGGGGTCTCTGGGGCCAACGTCCTGACTTTC. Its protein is CATRPGQGVSGANVLTF.

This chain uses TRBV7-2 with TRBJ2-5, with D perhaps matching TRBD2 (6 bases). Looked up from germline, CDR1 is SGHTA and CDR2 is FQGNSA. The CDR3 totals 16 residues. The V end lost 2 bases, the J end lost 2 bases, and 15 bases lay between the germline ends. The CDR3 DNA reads TGTGCCAGCAGCTTAAGGATGCGGGATCGGCAAGAGACCCAGTACTTC. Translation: CASSLRMRDRQETQYF. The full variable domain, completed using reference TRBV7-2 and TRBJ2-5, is GAGVSQSPSNKVTEKGKDVELRCDPISGHTALYWYRQSLGQGLEFLIYFQGNSAPDKSGLPSDRFSAERTGGSVSTLTIQRTQQEDSAVYLCASSLRMRDRQETQYFGPGTRLLVL.